The 15 T cell receptor beta chains below come from one sample, sequenced in a study of T cell repertoires in cytomegalovirus infection. TCRdb re-called the reads with MiXCR, one entry per CDR3 protein. The sample includes 300,000 to 400,000 distinct CDR3 sequences, more than 8% of them seen just once. What was sequenced was PBMCs. These receptors came from a human donor in good health (CMV status not recorded). Some clones in this sample may be carry-over from other donors' samples.

This clonotype showed up many times. The chain combines TRBV7-3 with TRBJ1-1; no clear D. V gave up 4 bases and J gave up 0 bases, with 6 bases separating them. This CDR3 comprises 13 residues. Germline-derived CDR1 and CDR2 are SGHTA and FQGTGA. The CDR3: CASSYTVNTEAFF. As DNA, the CDR3 is TGTGCCAGCAGCTATACGGTGAACACTGAAGCTTTCTTT.

This clonotype has a count of ten or more. The rearrangement joins TRBV7-2 to TRBJ2-3; a weak D match, TRBD2 (7 bases). Per the germline V gene, CDR1 is SGHTA and CDR2 is FQGNSA. The CDR3 loop spans 17 amino acids. Trimming removed 1 base at V and 2 bases at J, with 16 bases between. The CDR3, as DNA: TGTGCCAGCAGCTTAGGAATTGGCGGGGGCCCCACAGATACGCAGTATTTT. It codes for CASSLGIGGGPTDTQYF.

This clonotype has only a few counts. The CDR3 is CASSLEGAGNQPQHF. In nucleotides, the CDR3 is TGTGCCAGCAGCTTAGAGGGGGCGGGCAATCAGCCCCAGCATTTT. The rearrangement links TRBV7-6 to TRBJ1-5, with 7 positions matching TRBD1. This CDR3 spans 15 amino acids. Germline loops: CDR1 SGHVS, CDR2 FNYEAQ. The V and J ends lost 1 base and 2 bases, in that order; junction bases with no gene match: 2. The whole variable domain, filled in from reference TRBV7-6 and TRBJ1-5, reads GAGVSQSPRYKVTKRGQDVALRCDPISGHVSLYWYRQALGQGPEFLTYFNYEAQQDKSGLPNDRFSAERPEGSISTLTIQRTEQRDSAMYRCASSLEGAGNQPQHFGDGTRLSIL.

This chain joins TRBV27 and TRBJ1-1; D possibly corresponds to TRBD1 (5 bases). This CDR3 contains 15 residues. From germline, CDR1 is MNHEY and CDR2 SMNVEV (reference sequence). Trimming cost V 6 bases and J 2 bases, with 16 bases left between them. CDR3 nucleotide sequence: TGTGCCAGCAGCCCCGGGGGGGTCCTAAACACTGAAGCTTTCTTT. As protein: CASSPGGVLNTEAFF.

The chain combines TRBV5-1 with TRBJ2-7; perhaps D is TRBD1 or TRBD2 (5 bases each). Trimming cost V 7 bases and J 2 bases, with 16 bases left between them. The V gene's germline CDR1 is SGHRS and CDR2 YFSETQ. The CDR3 is 14 amino acids. The CDR3 nucleotides are TGCGCCAGCCAACGGGGCCCCCCTCCCTACGAGCAGTACTTC. Amino acids: CASQRGPPPYEQYF.

The chain employs TRBV7-6 and TRBJ1-2; possible D gene TRBD1, 6 bases. The length of the CDR3 is 11 residues. Trimming shortened V by 5 bases and J by 13 bases, and 14 bases separated the two germline ends. Per germline, CDR1 SGHVS and CDR2 FNYEAQ. CDR3 sequence reads: CASSVAGAGTF. CDR3 sequence (DNA): TGTGCCAGCAGCGTTGCAGGGGCCGGCACCTTC.

This clonotype was seen a few times. The rearrangement uses TRBV7-9 and TRBJ2-1; a possible D gene is TRBD2 (7 bases). Germline CDR1 and CDR2: SEHNR and FQNEAQ (reference sequence). The CDR3 length is 15 residues. The V end lost 4 bases, the J end lost 8 bases, and 18 bases lay between the germline ends. This CDR3 is CASSSGGGARDEQFF. CDR3 coding DNA: TGTGCCAGCAGCTCCGGTGGGGGGGCTAGAGATGAGCAGTTCTTC.

This clonotype was detected a few times. The V and J genes are TRBV20-1 and TRBJ2-4; 8 bases fit TRBD1. The junction had 1 base not matched to a gene; V was cut back by 3 bases and J by 9 bases. The germline CDR1 and CDR2 sequences are DFQATT and SNEGSKA (reference sequence). The CDR3 consists of 11 residues. CDR3 amino acids: CSARDRAIQYF. The CDR3, as DNA: TGCAGTGCTAGGGACAGGGCCATTCAGTACTTC.

The gene calls are TRBV7-3 and TRBJ2-5; D tentatively fits TRBD1 or TRBD2 (5 bases each). The V gene's germline CDR1 is SGHTA and CDR2 FQGTGA. Trimming stripped 5 bases from V and 4 bases from J, with 17 bases between. The CDR3 covers 15 residues. The DNA for the CDR3 is TGTGCCAGCAGCCCGGGACCGGTTGGCCGAGAGACCCAGTACTTC. This encodes CASSPGPVGRETQYF.

This clonotype was found a few times. The CDR3 sequence is CSADRPGSGTAFF. CDR3 in DNA: TGCAGTGCAGACAGACCGGGCTCGGGTACAGCTTTCTTT. V is TRBV20-1 and J is TRBJ1-1; a weak D match, TRBD1 (5 bases). Germline-derived CDR1 and CDR2 are DFQATT and SNEGSKA (reference sequence). The germline V and J ends were trimmed by 6 bases and 10 bases, with 21 bases remaining between them. This CDR3 is built from 13 residues.

Ten or more counts support this clonotype. The chain joins TRBV28 to TRBJ2-2, with TRBD1 matching 7 bases. Germline assignment: CDR1 MDHEN and CDR2 SYDVKM. The junction had 8 bases not matched to a gene; V was cut back by 9 bases and J by 7 bases. The CDR3 is made up of 13 amino acids. The CDR3 region has the DNA TGTGCCAGTGGGACAGCCAGTTTCGGGGAGCTGTTTTTT. Its translation is CASGTASFGELFF.

The chain has TRBV30 and TRBJ1-5; tentative D call: TRBD1 (5 bases). The CDR3 extends over 13 amino acids. The germline V and J ends were trimmed by 3 bases and 0 bases, with 6 bases remaining between them. Germline loops: CDR1 GTSNPN, CDR2 SVGIG (reference sequence). The CDR3 reads CAWSRDSNQPQHF. The DNA for the CDR3 is TGTGCCTGGAGCAGGGATAGCAATCAGCCCCAGCATTTT.

Only a few counts were recorded for this clonotype. The chain carries TRBV20-1 and TRBJ2-7; D gene unclear. Per germline, CDR1 DFQATT and CDR2 SNEGSKA (reference sequence). V shed 2 bases and J shed 4 bases, with 18 bases lying between them. The CDR3 totals 15 residues. The CDR3: CSARLALKSLYEQYF. In DNA form, the CDR3 reads TGCAGTGCTAGACTCGCCCTAAAAAGCCTTTACGAGCAGTACTTC.

The rearrangement joins TRBV18 to TRBJ2-1; D is perhaps TRBD2 (5 bases). V was cut by 3 bases and J by 5 bases, with 11 bases left in between. Germline V gives CDR1 KGHSH, CDR2 LQKENI. The CDR3 is 14 residues long. In DNA, the CDR3 is TGTGCCAGCTCACCCTCACAGCGGAACAATGAGCAGTTCTTC. It yields the protein CASSPSQRNNEQFF.

This CDR3 is CASSGGQPSYNSPLHF. The CDR3 nucleotides are TGTGCCAGCAGTGGGGGACAGCCCTCCTATAATTCACCCCTCCACTTT. V and J are TRBV2 and TRBJ1-6, with 7 positions matching TRBD1. This CDR3 spans 16 amino acids. Germline lookup yields CDR1 SNHLY and CDR2 FYNNEI. V lost 4 bases to trimming and J lost 0 bases; unmatched junction nucleotides: 3.